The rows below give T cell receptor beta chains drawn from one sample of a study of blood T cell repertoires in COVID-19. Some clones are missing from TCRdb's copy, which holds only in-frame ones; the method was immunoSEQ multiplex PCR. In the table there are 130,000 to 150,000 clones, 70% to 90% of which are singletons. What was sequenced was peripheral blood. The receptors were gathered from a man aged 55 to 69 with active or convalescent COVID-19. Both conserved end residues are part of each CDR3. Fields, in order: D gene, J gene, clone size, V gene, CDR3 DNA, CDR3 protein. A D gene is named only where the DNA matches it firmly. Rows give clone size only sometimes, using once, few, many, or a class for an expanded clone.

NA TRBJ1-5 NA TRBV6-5 TGTGCCAGCAGTCATCTACAGGGCAATCAGCCCCAGCATTTT CASSHLQGNQPQHF
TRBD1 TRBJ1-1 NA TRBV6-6 TGTGCCAGCACCTTCGGACAGGGGGCGTCTGAAGCTTTCTTT CASTFGQGASEAFF
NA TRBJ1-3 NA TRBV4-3 TGCGCCAGCAGCCAAGCGAGAACAGGATCCGGAAACACCATATATTTT CASSQARTGSGNTIYF
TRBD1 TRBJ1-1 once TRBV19 TGTGCCAGTAGTCCGGACAGGGAAACTGAAGCTTTCTTT CASSPDRETEAFF
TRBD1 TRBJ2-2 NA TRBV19 TGTGCCAGTAGTCTCAGACAGGGGGCCGGGGAGCTGTTTTTT CASSLRQGAGELFF
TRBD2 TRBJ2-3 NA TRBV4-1 TGCGCCAGCAGCCAAGATGCTGGGCTAGCGGGAGGGCCGAGCACAGATACGCAGTATTTT CASSQDAGLAGGPSTDTQYF
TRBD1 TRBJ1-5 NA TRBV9 TGTGCCAGCAGCGATATGGACAGGGATAGCAATCAGCCCCAGCATTTT CASSDMDRDSNQPQHF
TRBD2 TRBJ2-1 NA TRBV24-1 TGTGCCACCACTCCTAGCGGGAATCGAAATGAGCAGTTCTTC CATTPSGNRNEQFF
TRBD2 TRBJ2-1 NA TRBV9 TGTGCCAGCAGCTTCCTCGGACTAGCGGGCAATGAGCAGTTCTTC CASSFLGLAGNEQFF
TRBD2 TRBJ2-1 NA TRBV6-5 TGTGCCAGCAGTTACTCGGGTAGCGGGAAGAATGAGCAGTTCTTC CASSYSGSGKNEQFF
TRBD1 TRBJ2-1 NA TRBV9 TGTGCCAGCAGCGTAGATTTCGGACAGGGTTTCAATGAGCAGTTCTTC CASSVDFGQGFNEQFF
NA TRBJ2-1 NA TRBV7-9 TGTGCCAGCAGCTTACGGGGGACCTCCTACAATGAGCAGTTCTTC CASSLRGTSYNEQFF
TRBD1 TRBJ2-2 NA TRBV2 TGTGCCAGCAGTGAATTTCTGGGACAGGGGCCCACCGGGGAGCTGTTTTTT CASSEFLGQGPTGELFF
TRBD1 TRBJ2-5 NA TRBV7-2 TGTGCCAGCAGCCAGGCAGGGGGACAGTACCAAGAGACCCAGTACTTC CASSQAGGQYQETQYF
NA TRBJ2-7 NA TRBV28 TGTGCCAGCAGTTTTAGCGGTCTCTACGAGCAGTACTTC CASSFSGLYEQYF
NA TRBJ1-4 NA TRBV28 TGTGCCAGCAGTTTAAAGGCAGGGAATGAAAAACTGTTTTTT CASSLKAGNEKLFF
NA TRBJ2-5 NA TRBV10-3 TGTGCCATCAGTGAGTCTGGGCGGGCGGGAGAGACCCAGTACTTC CAISESGRAGETQYF
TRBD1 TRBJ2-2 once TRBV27 TGTGCCAGCAGTCCCTTTGGGACAGAGGGCTTCACCGGGGAGCTGTTTTTT CASSPFGTEGFTGELFF
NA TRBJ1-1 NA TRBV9 TGTGCCAGCAGCGTAGTTTCGGACACCGAAGCTTTCTTT CASSVVSDTEAFF
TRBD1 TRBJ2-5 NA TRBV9 TGTGCCAGCAGCGTATCAGAGGGGGCGATGGAGACCCAGTACTTC CASSVSEGAMETQYF
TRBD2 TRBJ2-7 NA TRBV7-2 TGTGCCAGCAGCTTGAAGGGACTAGCGGGAGGGATGGGCTACGAGCAGTACTTC CASSLKGLAGGMGYEQYF
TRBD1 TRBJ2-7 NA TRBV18 TGTGCCAGCTCACCCTGGACAGGGCCTTACGAGCAGTACTTC CASSPWTGPYEQYF
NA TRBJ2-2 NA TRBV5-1 TGCGCCAGCAGCTTTGACGCGGCGAACACCGGGGAGCTGTTTTTT CASSFDAANTGELFF
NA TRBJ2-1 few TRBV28 TGTGCCAGCAGGCCCACAGGGATCGATGAGCAGTTCTTC CASRPTGIDEQFF
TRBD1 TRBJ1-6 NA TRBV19 TGTGCACGACCCAGGGGGCGGGAAAATTCACCCCTCCACTTT CARPRGRENSPLHF
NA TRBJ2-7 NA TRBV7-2 TGTGCCAGCAGCTTAGTCTATTCGATTTTCGCCTACGAGCAGTACTTC CASSLVYSIFAYEQYF
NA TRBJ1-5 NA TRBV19 TGTGCCAGTAGTATCACGGGAGGAGGTATGGCTCAGCCCCAGCATTTT CASSITGGGMAQPQHF
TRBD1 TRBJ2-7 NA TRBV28 TGTGCCAGCCCTCCGAGGGGGCGACGAGGAAACGAGCAGTACTTC CASPPRGRRGNEQYF
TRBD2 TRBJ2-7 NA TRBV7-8 TGTGCCAGCAGCTTAGAGCGGGAGCACGAGCAGTACTTC CASSLEREHEQYF
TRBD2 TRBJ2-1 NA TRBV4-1 TGCGCCAGCAGACGATCTTCTAGCGGCAGCTCCTACAATGAGCAGTTCTTC CASRRSSSGSSYNEQFF
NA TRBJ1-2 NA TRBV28 TGTGCCAGCAACCCTATGGATGGCGACTCGTATGGCTACACCTTC CASNPMDGDSYGYTF
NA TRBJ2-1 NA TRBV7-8 TGTGCCAGCAGCTTAGGACTCAAAAGGGGTGAGCAGTTCTTC CASSLGLKRGEQFF
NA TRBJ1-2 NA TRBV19 TGTGCCAGTAGTAGGGGCCGAGACGGCTACACCTTC CASSRGRDGYTF
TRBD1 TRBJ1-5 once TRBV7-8 TGTGCCAGCAGCCCTCCCGGGACAGGGGGTTACGACGGCAATCAGCCCCAGCATTTT CASSPPGTGGYDGNQPQHF
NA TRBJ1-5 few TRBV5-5 TGTGCCAGCAGCTTCGCGGAAGATCAGCCCCAGCATTTT CASSFAEDQPQHF
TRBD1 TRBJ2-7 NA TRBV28 TGTGCCAGCAGTTTACCGGGACAGGGGCTTAGCTACGAGCAGTACTTC CASSLPGQGLSYEQYF
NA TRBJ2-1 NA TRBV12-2 TGTGCAAGTCGCGCCACGCGACTAGCGGGACGGTGCAATGAGCAGTTCTTC CASRATRLAGRCNEQFF